Below are 21 T cell receptor beta chains sequenced from a single sample in a study of identical twins' blood T cells. Via MiXCR, TCRdb re-called the 5' RACE reads, giving one row per CDR3 protein. The top ten hold about 6% of the sample, which has fewer than 450,000 distinct CDR3 sequences, 25% to 35% seen once. Material: PBMCs. Receptors were obtained from a woman between 18 and 50 years old in good health.

The chain carries TRBV29-1 and TRBJ1-2; D is unresolved. CDR3 size: 11 residues. Germline loops: CDR1 SQVTM, CDR2 ANQGSEA. With 7 bases removed from V and 4 bases from J, the gap between germline ends came to 10 bases. The CDR3 bases are TGCAGCGGCGGAGCCATCTATGGCTACACCTTC. It encodes CSGGAIYGYTF. Supplemented by reference TRBV29-1 and TRBJ1-2, the full variable domain reads SAVISQKPSRDICQRGTSLTIQCQVDSQVTMMFWYRQQPGQSLTLIATANQGSEATYESGFVIDKFPISRPNLTFSTLTVSNMSPEDSSIYLCSGGAIYGYTFGSGTRLTVV.

This rearrangement joins TRBV20-1 to TRBJ2-3; 11 bases fit TRBD2. Germline CDR1 reads DFQATT; CDR2 reads SNEGSKA (reference sequence). The length of the CDR3 is 15 residues. The ends lost 5 bases at V and 10 bases at J; junction bases unmatched: 14. The CDR3 loop is CSASLLAGERVAQYF. The CDR3 DNA reads as TGCAGTGCTTCACTACTAGCGGGAGAAAGGGTTGCGCAGTATTTT.

Points on this clonotype: Its ends do not fully match the called genes, so a read error is possible. The CDR3 here is CASNSDGNAIYF. The CDR3, as DNA: TGTGCCAGTAACAGTGATGGAAACGCCATATATTTT. V usage is TRBV19 and J usage is TRBJ1-3; D is uncertain. The CDR3 spans 12 residues. Germline values: CDR1 LNHDA, CDR2 SQIVND (reference sequence). The full variable domain, in which reference TRBV19 and TRBJ1-3 provide the parts outside the CDR3, is DGGITQSPKYLFRKEGQNVTLSCEQNLNHDAMYWYRQDPGQGLRLIYYSQIVNDFQKGDIAEGYSVSREKKESFPLTVTSAQKNPTAFYLCASNSDGNAIYFGEGSWLTVV.

The rearrangement uses TRBV20-1 and TRBJ1-1; tentative D call: TRBD1 (6 bases). Germline loops: CDR1 DFQATT, CDR2 SNEGSKA (reference sequence). Trimming cost V 2 bases and J 4 bases, with 14 bases left between them. CDR3 length: 14 amino acids. DNA of the CDR3: TGCAGTGCTAGACCCAGGGGCACCGGCACTGAAGCTTTCTTT. Amino acids: CSARPRGTGTEAFF.

The J gene is TRBJ2-2, the V gene TRBV18; 12 bases agree with TRBD2. Germline CDR1 KGHSH, CDR2 LQKENI. Trimming cost V 5 bases and J 7 bases; bases outside gene matches: 8. The CDR3 consists of 16 residues. The CDR3 DNA reads as TGTGCCAGCTCAGCAAGACTAGCGGGAGTTGGCGGGGAGCTGTTTTTT. Residues: CASSARLAGVGGELFF.

This clonotype was detected ten times or more. The chain combines TRBV5-1 with TRBJ1-1; 7 bases fit TRBD1. The CDR3 is made up of 13 amino acids. Germline CDR1 reads SGHRS; CDR2 reads YFSETQ. With 0 bases clipped from V and 10 bases from J, the junction kept 6 bases outside the gene matches. CDR3 DNA: TGCGCCAGCAGCTTGGGAGGGGGCGATTCAGCTTTCTTT. This encodes CASSLGGGDSAFF.

This clonotype was detected only a few times. The V call is TRBV3-1, the J call TRBJ1-2; no clear D. The germline V gene encodes CDR1 LGHDT and CDR2 YNNKEL (reference sequence). V shed 8 bases and J shed 5 bases, with 12 bases lying between them. This CDR3 contains 12 residues. The CDR3 bases are TGTGCCAGCTCAACGGCGGGGTATGGCTACACCTTC. Its translation is CASSTAGYGYTF.

This clonotype was found a few times. The V call is TRBV27, the J call TRBJ1-1; tentative D call: TRBD1 (5 bases). Germline CDR1 is MNHEY and CDR2 is SMNVEV (reference sequence). Trimming removed 0 bases from V and 3 bases from J, with 17 bases in between. This CDR3 contains 17 residues. This CDR3 reads CASSLSIGLRGYTEAFF. CDR3 DNA sequence: TGTGCCAGCAGTTTATCGATCGGTCTTCGGGGGTACACTGAAGCTTTCTTT.

This chain joins TRBV6-5 and TRBJ1-5; 7 bases are shared with TRBD1. Germline V gene data show CDR1 as MNHEY and CDR2 as SVGAGI. CDR3 length equals 16 residues. The junction had 10 bases not matched to a gene; V was cut back by 6 bases and J by 2 bases. The CDR3 nucleotides are TGTGCCAGCAGGCCTACAGGGGCCGTGGGCAATCAGCCCCAGCATTTT. This translates into CASRPTGAVGNQPQHF.

A note on this clonotype: A much larger clone lies one base from this, so it may be a read error. This CDR3 fails to terminate in the conserved phenylalanine or tryptophan, so it likely reflects a read error. The V and J genes are TRBV29-1 and TRBJ1-2; D not resolved. The CDR3 covers 13 residues. Trimming took 6 bases from V and 0 from J, leaving 11 bases between them. Germline loops: CDR1 SQVTM, CDR2 ANQGSEA. The CDR3 is CSVSMASNYGYTL. CDR3 in DNA: TGCAGCGTCTCTATGGCATCTAACTATGGCTACACCCTC.

This clonotype was picked up a small number of times. V is TRBV30 and J is TRBJ2-1; 8 bases align to TRBD2. Trimming removed 2 bases from V and 6 bases from J; junction bases left unmatched: 6. CDR3 length: 14 amino acids. The germline V gene has CDR1 GTSNPN and CDR2 SVGIG (reference sequence). For the CDR3, the DNA is TGTGCCTGGAGTCTCCCGGGACTAGTCAATGAGCAGTTCTTC. Amino acids: CAWSLPGLVNEQFF.

CDR3 nucleotides: TGTGCCAGCAAGGAGGGCGTCTATGGCTACACCTTC. This sequence encodes CASKEGVYGYTF. The chain employs TRBV25-1 and TRBJ1-2; no clear D. The CDR3 length is 12 residues. V gave up 7 bases and J gave up 4 bases, with 10 bases separating them. Germline assignment: CDR1 MGHDK and CDR2 SYGVNS.

The chain is built from TRBV9 and TRBJ2-1, with unresolved D. Deletions cut 4 bases from V and 5 bases from J, with 22 bases between. Germline CDR1 SGDLS, CDR2 YYNGEE. This CDR3 region has 17 residues. This CDR3 is CASSFEDPRVRNNEQFF. CDR3 nucleotide sequence: TGTGCCAGCAGCTTTGAGGACCCACGAGTTAGGAACAATGAGCAGTTCTTC.

This clonotype was found a few times. The CDR3 region has the DNA TGCAGTGCTAGTGGACGCGGGAGCTCCTACAATGAGCAGTTCTTC. Translation gives CSASGRGSSYNEQFF. The gene calls are TRBV20-1 and TRBJ2-1; 7 bases match TRBD2. CDR1 is DFQATT, CDR2 SNEGSKA, per germline (reference sequence). The ends lost 3 bases at V and 0 bases at J; junction bases unmatched: 5. CDR3 length: 15 amino acids.

The chain links TRBV30 to TRBJ1-1, with D perhaps matching TRBD1 (5 bases). V lost 2 bases to trimming and J lost 0 bases, with 10 bases between them. CDR3 length: 14 residues. Germline CDR1 reads GTSNPN; CDR2 reads SVGIG (reference sequence). Here the CDR3 DNA reads TGTGCCTGGAGTAGGGGCGGATTGAACACTGAAGCTTTCTTT. It specifies CAWSRGGLNTEAFF.

The chain uses TRBV7-9 and TRBJ1-1, with TRBD1 as a possible D gene (5 bases). The V and J ends lost 4 bases and 7 bases respectively, with 16 bases between them. The germline V gene has CDR1 SEHNR and CDR2 FQNEAQ (reference sequence). The CDR3 contains 14 residues. This CDR3 is CASSSRRGPSEAFF. CDR3 sequence (DNA): TGTGCCAGCAGCTCCCGCCGGGGCCCGAGTGAAGCTTTCTTT. Based on the CDR3 plus reference TRBV7-9 and TRBJ1-1, the full variable domain is DTGVSQNPRHKITKRGQNVTFRCDPISEHNRLYWYRQTLGQGPEFLTYFQNEAQLEKSRLLSDRFSAERPKGSFSTLEIQRTEQGDSAMYLCASSSRRGPSEAFFGQGTRLTVV.

This clonotype was observed a handful of times. The rearrangement joins TRBV5-1 to TRBJ2-1, with a weak D call TRBD2 (6 bases). Germline-derived CDR1 and CDR2 are SGHRS and YFSETQ. The CDR3 loop spans 16 amino acids. V was shortened by 0 bases and J by 2 bases, with 12 bases between the two germline ends. The CDR3 sequence: CASSLVAVQPYNEQFF. In DNA form, the CDR3 reads TGCGCCAGCAGCTTGGTAGCGGTTCAACCCTACAATGAGCAGTTCTTC.

This clonotype has ten or more counts. The V call is TRBV29-1, the J call TRBJ1-1; D remains ambiguous. The CDR3 totals 12 residues. CDR1 and CDR2 (germline): SQVTM, ANQGSEA. Trimming cost V 4 bases and J 1 base, with 7 bases left between them. The CDR3 sequence is CSVVMENTEAFF. CDR3 in DNA: TGCAGCGTTGTAATGGAGAACACTGAAGCTTTCTTT.

This clonotype was seen a handful of times. The chain links TRBV10-3 to TRBJ1-1; D gene ambiguous. V lost 3 bases and J 1 base, leaving 9 bases between the germline ends. Germline assignment: CDR1 ENHRY and CDR2 SYGVKD. The CDR3 is 14 residues long. CDR3 sequence: CAISDPAANTEAFF. Here the CDR3 DNA reads TGTGCCATCAGTGACCCGGCCGCGAACACTGAAGCTTTCTTT.

V gene TRBV6-5 combines with J gene TRBJ1-1; 8 nucleotides match TRBD1. Trimming took 6 bases from V and 4 from J; bases not matched to a gene: 10. CDR1 is MNHEY, CDR2 SVGAGI, per germline. CDR3 length: 15 residues. CDR3: CASSRLTGEATEAFF. Here the CDR3 DNA reads TGTGCCAGCAGCCGATTGACAGGGGAGGCCACTGAAGCTTTCTTT.

The chain combines TRBV6-5 with TRBJ2-1, with D uncertain. This CDR3 comprises 16 residues. Trimming took 4 bases from V and 0 from J, leaving 13 bases between them. In germline, CDR1 is MNHEY, CDR2 SVGAGI. Here the CDR3 DNA reads TGTGCCAGCAGTTCTCCCCGGACGTCCTCCTACAATGAGCAGTTCTTC. Its translation is CASSSPRTSSYNEQFF.